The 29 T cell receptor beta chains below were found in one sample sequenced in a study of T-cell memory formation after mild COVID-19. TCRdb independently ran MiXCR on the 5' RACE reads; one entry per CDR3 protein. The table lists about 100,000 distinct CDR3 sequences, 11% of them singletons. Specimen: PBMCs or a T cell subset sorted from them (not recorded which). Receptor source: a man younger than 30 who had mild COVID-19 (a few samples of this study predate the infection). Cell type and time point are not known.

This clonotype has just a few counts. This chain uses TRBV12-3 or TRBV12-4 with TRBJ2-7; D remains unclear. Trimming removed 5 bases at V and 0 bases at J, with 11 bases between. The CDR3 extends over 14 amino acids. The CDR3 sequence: CASSPPYSSYEQYF. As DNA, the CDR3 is TGTGCCAGCAGTCCCCCCTATAGCTCCTACGAGCAGTACTTC.

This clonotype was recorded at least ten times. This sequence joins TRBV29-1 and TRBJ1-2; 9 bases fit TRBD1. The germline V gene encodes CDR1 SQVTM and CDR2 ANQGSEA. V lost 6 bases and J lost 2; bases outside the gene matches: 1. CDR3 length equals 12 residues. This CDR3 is CSVTGGNYGYTF. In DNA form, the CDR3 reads TGCAGCGTCACAGGGGGCAACTATGGCTACACCTTC.

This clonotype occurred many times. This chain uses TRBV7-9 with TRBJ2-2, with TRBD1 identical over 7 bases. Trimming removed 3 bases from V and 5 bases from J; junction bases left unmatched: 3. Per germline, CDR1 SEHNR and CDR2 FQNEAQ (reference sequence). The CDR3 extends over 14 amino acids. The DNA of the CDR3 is TGTGCCAGCAGCTTCAACAGGGGAACCGGGGAGCTGTTTTTT. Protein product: CASSFNRGTGELFF. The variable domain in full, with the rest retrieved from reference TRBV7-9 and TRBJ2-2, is DTGVSQNPRHKITKRGQNVTFRCDPISEHNRLYWYRQTLGQGPEFLTYFQNEAQLEKSRLLSDRFSAERPKGSFSTLEIQRTEQGDSAMYLCASSFNRGTGELFFGEGSRLTVL.

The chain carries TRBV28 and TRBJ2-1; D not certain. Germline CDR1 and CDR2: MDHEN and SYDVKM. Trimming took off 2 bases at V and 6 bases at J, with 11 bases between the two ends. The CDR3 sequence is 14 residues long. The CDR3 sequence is CASSLKSALNEQFF. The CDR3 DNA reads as TGTGCCAGCAGTTTAAAGTCGGCCCTCAATGAGCAGTTCTTC. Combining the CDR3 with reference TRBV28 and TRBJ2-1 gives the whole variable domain DVKVTQSSRYLVKRTGEKVFLECVQDMDHENMFWYRQDPGLGLRLIYFSYDVKMKEKGDIPEGYSVSREKKERFSLILESASTNQTSMYLCASSLKSALNEQFFGPGTRLTVL.

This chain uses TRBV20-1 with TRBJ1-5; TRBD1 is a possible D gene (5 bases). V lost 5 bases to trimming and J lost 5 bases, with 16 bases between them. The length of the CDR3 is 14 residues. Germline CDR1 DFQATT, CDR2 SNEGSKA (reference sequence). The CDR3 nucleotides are TGCAGTGCTGTCACCCGGTCGGGGGATCAGCCCCAGCATTTT. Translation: CSAVTRSGDQPQHF.

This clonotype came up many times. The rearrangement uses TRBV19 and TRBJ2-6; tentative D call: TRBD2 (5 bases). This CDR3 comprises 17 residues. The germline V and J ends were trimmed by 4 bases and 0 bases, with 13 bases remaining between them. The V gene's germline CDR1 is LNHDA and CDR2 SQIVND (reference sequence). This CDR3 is CASSNWERSSGANVLTF. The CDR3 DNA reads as TGTGCCAGTAGTAATTGGGAGCGGAGCTCTGGGGCCAACGTCCTGACTTTC.

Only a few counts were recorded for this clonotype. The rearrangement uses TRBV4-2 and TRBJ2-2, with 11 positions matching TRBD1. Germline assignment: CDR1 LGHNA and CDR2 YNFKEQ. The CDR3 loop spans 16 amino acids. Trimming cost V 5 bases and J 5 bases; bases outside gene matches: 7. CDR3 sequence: CASSDPGTGGTGELFF. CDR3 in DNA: TGTGCCAGCAGCGATCCAGGGACAGGGGGGACCGGGGAGCTGTTTTTT.

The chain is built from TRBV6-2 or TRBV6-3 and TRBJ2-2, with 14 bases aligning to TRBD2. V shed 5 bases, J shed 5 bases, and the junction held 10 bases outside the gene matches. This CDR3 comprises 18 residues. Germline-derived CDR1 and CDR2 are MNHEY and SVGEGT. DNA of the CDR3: TGTGCCAGCAGTCCCGTCCCCCGACTAGCGGGGGGGACCGGGGAGCTGTTTTTT. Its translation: CASSPVPRLAGGTGELFF.

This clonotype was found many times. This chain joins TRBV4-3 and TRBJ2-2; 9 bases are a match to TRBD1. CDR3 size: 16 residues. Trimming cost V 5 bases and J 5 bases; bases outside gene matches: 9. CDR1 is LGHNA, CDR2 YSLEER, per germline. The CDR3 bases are TGCGCCAGCAGCGGGTGGGACAGGGATCGGACCGGGGAGCTGTTTTTT. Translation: CASSGWDRDRTGELFF.

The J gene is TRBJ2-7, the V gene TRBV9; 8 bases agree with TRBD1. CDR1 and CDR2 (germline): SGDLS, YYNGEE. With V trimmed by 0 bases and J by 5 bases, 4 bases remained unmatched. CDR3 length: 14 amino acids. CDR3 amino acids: CASSVGAGGNEQYF. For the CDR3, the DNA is TGTGCCAGCAGCGTAGGGGCAGGGGGCAACGAGCAGTACTTC.

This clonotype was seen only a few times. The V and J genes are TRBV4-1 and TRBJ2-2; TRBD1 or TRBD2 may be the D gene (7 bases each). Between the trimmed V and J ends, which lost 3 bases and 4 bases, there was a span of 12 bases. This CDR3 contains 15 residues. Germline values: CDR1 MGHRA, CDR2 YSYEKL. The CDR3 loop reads CASSHQGGGTGELFF. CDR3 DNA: TGCGCCAGCAGCCACCAGGGGGGGGGCACCGGGGAGCTGTTTTTT.

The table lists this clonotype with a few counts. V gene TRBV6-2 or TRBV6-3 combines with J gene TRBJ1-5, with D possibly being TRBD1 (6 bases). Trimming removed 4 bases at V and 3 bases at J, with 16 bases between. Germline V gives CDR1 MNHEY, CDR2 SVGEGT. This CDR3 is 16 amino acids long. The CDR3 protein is CASSSPGRGPNQPQHF. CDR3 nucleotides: TGTGCCAGCAGTTCACCCGGCAGGGGCCCCAATCAGCCCCAGCATTTT.

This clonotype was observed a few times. CDR3 in amino acids: CASKDRVPNTGELFF. CDR3 nucleotides: TGTGCCAGCAAGGACAGGGTTCCGAACACCGGGGAGCTGTTTTTT. This chain joins TRBV12-3 or TRBV12-4 and TRBJ2-2, with 8 bases identical to TRBD1. The CDR3 contains 15 residues. After removal of 7 bases from V and 0 bases from J, the junction contained 4 bases not matched to a gene.

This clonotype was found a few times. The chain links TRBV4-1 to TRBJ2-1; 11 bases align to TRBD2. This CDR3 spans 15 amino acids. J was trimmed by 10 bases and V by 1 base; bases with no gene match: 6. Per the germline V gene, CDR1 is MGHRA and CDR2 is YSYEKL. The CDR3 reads CASSQVLAGGTEQFF. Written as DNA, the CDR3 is TGCGCCAGCAGCCAAGTGCTAGCGGGGGGCACCGAGCAGTTCTTC.

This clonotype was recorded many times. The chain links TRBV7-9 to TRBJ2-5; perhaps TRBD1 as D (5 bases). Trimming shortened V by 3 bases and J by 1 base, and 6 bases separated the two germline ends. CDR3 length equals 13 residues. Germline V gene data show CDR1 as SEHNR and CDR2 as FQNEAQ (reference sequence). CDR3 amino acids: CASSLGLQETQYF. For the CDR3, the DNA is TGTGCCAGCAGCTTGGGGCTCCAAGAGACCCAGTACTTC.

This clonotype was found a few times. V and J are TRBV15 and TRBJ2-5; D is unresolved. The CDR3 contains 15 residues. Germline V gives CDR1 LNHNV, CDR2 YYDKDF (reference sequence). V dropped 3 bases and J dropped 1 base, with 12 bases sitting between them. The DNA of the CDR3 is TGTGCCACCAGCAGGACCCGAGCGATCCAAGAGACCCAGTACTTC. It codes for CATSRTRAIQETQYF.

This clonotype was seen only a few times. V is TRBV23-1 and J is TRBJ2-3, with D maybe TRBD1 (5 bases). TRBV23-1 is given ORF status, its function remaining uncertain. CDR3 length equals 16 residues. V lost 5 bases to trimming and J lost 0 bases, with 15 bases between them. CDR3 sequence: CASSCRGASSTDTQYF. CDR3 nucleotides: TGCGCCAGCAGTTGTAGGGGTGCCTCTAGCACAGATACGCAGTATTTT.

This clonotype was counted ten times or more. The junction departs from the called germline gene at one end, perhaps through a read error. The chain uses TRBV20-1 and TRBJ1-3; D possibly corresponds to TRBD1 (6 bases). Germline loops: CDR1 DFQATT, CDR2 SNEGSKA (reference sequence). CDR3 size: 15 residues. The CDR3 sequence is CSARGDTDSGNTIYF. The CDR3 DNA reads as TGCAGTGCCAGAGGGGACACTGACTCTGGAAACACCATATATTTT.

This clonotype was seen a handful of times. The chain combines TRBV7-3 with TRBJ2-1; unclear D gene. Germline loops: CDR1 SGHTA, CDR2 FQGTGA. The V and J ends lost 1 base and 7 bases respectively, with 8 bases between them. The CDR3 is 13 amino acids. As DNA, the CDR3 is TGTGCCAGCAGCTTAATTGTAGGGAATGAGCAGTTCTTC. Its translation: CASSLIVGNEQFF.

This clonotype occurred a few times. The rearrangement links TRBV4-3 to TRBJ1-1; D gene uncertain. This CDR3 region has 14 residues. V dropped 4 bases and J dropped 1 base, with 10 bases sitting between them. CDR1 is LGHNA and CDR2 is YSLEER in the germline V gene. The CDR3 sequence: CASSLRPRNTEAFF. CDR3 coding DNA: TGCGCCAGCAGCCTACGCCCCAGGAACACTGAAGCTTTCTTT.

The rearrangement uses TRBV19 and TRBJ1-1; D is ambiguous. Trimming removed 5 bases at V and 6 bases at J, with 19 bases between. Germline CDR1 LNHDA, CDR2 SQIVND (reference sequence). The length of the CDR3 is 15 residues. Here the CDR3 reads CASSFLRVLGPEAFF. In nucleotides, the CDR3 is TGTGCCAGTAGTTTCCTCCGGGTCCTCGGCCCTGAAGCTTTCTTT.

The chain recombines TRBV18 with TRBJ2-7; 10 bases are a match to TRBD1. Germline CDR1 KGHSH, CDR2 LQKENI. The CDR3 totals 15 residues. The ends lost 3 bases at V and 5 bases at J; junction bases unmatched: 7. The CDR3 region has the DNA TGTGCCAGCTCACCCCGGGACAGGGGAATCGACGAGCAGTACTTC. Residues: CASSPRDRGIDEQYF.

The CDR3 loop reads CASSHQGREQYF. CDR3 DNA: TGCGCCAGCAGCCATCAAGGTCGCGAGCAGTACTTC. The chain is built from TRBV4-3 and TRBJ2-7; the D is unclear. Germline loops: CDR1 LGHNA, CDR2 YSLEER. V shed 3 bases and J shed 6 bases, with 9 bases lying between them. There are 12 residues in the CDR3.

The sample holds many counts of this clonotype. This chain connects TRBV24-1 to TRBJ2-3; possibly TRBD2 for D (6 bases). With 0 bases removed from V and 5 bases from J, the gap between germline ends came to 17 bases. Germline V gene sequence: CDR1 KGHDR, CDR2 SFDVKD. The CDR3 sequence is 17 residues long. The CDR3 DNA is TGTGCCACCAGTGATTTGTCGGGCGGGGAACTACGAGATACGCAGTATTTT. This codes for CATSDLSGGELRDTQYF.

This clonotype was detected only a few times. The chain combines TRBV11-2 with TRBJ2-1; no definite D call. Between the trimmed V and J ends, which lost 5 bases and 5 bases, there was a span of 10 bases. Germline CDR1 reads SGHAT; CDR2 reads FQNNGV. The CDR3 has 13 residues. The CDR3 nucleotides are TGTGCCAGCAGCCCTCGGCTTAACAATGAGCAGTTCTTC. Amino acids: CASSPRLNNEQFF.

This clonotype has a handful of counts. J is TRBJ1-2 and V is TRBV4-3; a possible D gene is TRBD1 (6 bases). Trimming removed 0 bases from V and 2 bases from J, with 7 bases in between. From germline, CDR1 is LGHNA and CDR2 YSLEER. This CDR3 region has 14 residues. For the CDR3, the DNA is TGCGCCAGCAGCCAAGATACAGGGAACTATGGCTACACCTTC. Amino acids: CASSQDTGNYGYTF.

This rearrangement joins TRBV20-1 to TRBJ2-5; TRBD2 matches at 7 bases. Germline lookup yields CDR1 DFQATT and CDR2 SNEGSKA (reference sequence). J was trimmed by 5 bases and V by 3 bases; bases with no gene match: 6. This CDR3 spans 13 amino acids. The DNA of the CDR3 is TGCAGTGCTAGTAACGCGGGGGATGAGACCCAGTACTTC. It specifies CSASNAGDETQYF.

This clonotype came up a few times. CDR3 DNA: TGTGCCAGCAGCTTAGGGGGGGCGGTCAATGAGCAGTTCTTC. This sequence encodes CASSLGGAVNEQFF. The rearrangement links TRBV7-9 to TRBJ2-1; perhaps D is TRBD1 or TRBD2 (6 bases each). The CDR3 extends over 14 amino acids. Trimming shortened V by 1 base and J by 6 bases, and 10 bases separated the two germline ends. The germline CDR1 and CDR2 sequences are SEHNR and FQNEAQ (reference sequence). The full variable domain, its missing parts supplied by reference TRBV7-9 and TRBJ2-1, is DTGVSQNPRHKITKRGQNVTFRCDPISEHNRLYWYRQTLGQGPEFLTYFQNEAQLEKSRLLSDRFSAERPKGSFSTLEIQRTEQGDSAMYLCASSLGGAVNEQFFGPGTRLTVL.

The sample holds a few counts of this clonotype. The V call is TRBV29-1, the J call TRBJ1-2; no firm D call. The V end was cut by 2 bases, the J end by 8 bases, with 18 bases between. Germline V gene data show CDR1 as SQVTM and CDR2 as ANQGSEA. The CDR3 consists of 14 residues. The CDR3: CSVELWTGYRGYTF. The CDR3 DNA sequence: TGCAGCGTTGAACTTTGGACTGGTTATAGAGGCTACACCTTC. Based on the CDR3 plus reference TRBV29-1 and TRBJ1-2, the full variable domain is SAVISQKPSRDICQRGTSLTIQCQVDSQVTMMFWYRQQPGQSLTLIATANQGSEATYESGFVIDKFPISRPNLTFSTLTVSNMSPEDSSIYLCSVELWTGYRGYTFGSGTRLTVV.